The T cell receptor beta chain under discussion was sequenced for a study of blood T cell repertoires in COVID-19. The repertoire was sequenced with immunoSEQ multiplex PCR; TCRdb's copy has only in-frame clones and lacks some. The sample carries around 250,000 clones, approximately 88% recorded once. Deletions cut 2 bases from V and 3 bases from J, with 17 bases between. This CDR3 comprises 17 residues. Germline V gene data show CDR1 as LGHDT and CDR2 as YNNKEL (reference sequence). The sequenced material came from PBMCs or T cells enriched from blood (not recorded which). This chain joins TRBV3-1 (or the pseudogene TRBV3-2) and TRBJ1-5; D might be TRBD1 (6 bases). This receptor was taken from a woman aged 35 to 49 with acute COVID-19. CDR3 amino acids: CASSQSQGVWANQPQHF. DNA for the CDR3: TGTGCCAGCAGCCAATCACAGGGAGTGTGGGCCAATCAGCCCCAGCATTTT.